This paragraph reports one T cell receptor beta chain. The antigen is not known. The sample is drawn from a study of monozygotic twins with inflammatory bowel disease. Study conclusions and caveats: Other individuals had fewer clonotypes in common with IBD patients than with healthy twins, especially with disease activity.

Germline CDR1 and CDR2: SGHRS and YFSETQ. CDR3 length: 14 amino acids. Researchers generated cDNA in eight separate reactions per sample. From the 5' RACE reads, TCRdb lists one entry per CDR3 protein and no DNA. Its table lists roughly 150,000 distinct CDR3 sequences. The V call is TRBV5-1, the J call TRBJ2-5; TCRdb's D call, TRBD1, is unchecked because there is no DNA. Specimen: blood. This clonotype originated in a human donor with ulcerative colitis or Crohn's disease, or a healthy co-twin of an affected twin (not recorded which). CDR3 protein: CASSSFGQQETQYF. The entire variable domain, with the rest obtained from reference TRBV5-1 and TRBJ2-5, is as follows: KAGVTQTPRYLIKTRGQQVTLSCSPISGHRSVSWYQQTPGQGLQFLFEYFSETQRNKGNFPGRFSGRQFSNSRSEMNVSTLELGDSALYLCASSSFGQQETQYFGPGTRLLVL.